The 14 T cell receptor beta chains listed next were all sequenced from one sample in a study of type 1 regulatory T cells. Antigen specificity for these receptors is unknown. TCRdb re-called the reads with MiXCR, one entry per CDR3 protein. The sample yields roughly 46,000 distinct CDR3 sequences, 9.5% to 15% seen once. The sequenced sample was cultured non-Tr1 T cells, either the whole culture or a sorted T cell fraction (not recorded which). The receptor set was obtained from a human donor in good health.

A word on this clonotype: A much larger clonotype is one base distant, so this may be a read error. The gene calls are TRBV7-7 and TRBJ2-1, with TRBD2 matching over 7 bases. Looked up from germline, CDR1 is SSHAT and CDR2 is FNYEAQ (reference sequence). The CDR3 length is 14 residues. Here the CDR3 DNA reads TGTGCTAGCAACTTAGCGGGTCGTCACAATGAGCAGTTCTTC. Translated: CASNLAGRHNEQFF.

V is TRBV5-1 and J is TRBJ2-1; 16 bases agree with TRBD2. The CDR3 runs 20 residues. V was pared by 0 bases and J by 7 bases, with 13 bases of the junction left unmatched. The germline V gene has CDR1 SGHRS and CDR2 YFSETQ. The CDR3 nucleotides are TGCGCCAGCAGCTTGGCAGGGGGACTAGCGGGAGGGCAAGCATGGAATGAGCAGTTCTTC. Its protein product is CASSLAGGLAGGQAWNEQFF.

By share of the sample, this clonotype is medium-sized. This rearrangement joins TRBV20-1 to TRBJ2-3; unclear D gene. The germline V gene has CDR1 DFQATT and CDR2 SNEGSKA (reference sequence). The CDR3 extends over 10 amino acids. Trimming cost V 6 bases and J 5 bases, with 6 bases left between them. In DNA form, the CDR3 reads TGCAGTGCCATTAAAGATACGCAGTATTTT. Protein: CSAIKDTQYF.

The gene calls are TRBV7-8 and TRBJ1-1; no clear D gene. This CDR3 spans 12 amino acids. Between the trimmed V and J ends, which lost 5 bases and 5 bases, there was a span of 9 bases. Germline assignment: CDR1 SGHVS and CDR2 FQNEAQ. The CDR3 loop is CASSLQRTEAFF. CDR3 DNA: TGTGCCAGCAGCCTGCAGAGGACTGAAGCTTTCTTT.

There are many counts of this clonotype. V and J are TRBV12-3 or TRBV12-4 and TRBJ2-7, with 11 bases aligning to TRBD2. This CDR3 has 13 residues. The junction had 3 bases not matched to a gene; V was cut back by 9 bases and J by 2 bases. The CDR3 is CASLTSGTYEQYF. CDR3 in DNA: TGTGCCAGTTTGACTAGCGGGACCTACGAGCAGTACTTC.

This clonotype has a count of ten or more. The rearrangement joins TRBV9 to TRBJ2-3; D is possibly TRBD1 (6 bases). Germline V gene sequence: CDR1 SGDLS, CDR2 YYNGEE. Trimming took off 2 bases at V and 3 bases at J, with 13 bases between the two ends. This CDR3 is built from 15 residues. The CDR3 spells CASSVTGFGTDTQYF. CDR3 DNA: TGTGCCAGCAGCGTTACAGGGTTCGGGACAGATACGCAGTATTTT.

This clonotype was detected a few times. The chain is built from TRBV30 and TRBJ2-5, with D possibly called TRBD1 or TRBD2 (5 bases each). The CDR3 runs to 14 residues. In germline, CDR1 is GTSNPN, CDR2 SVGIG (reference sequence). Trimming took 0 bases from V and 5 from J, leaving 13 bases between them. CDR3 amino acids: CAWSVGTPPETQYF. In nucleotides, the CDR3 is TGTGCCTGGAGTGTGGGGACCCCCCCCGAGACCCAGTACTTC.

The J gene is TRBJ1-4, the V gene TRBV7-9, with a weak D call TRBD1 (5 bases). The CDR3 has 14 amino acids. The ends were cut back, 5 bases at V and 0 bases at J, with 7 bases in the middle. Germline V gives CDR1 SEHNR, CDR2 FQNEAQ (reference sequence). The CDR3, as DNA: TGTGCCAGCAGCCGACAGACAACTAATGAAAAACTGTTTTTT. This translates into CASSRQTTNEKLFF.

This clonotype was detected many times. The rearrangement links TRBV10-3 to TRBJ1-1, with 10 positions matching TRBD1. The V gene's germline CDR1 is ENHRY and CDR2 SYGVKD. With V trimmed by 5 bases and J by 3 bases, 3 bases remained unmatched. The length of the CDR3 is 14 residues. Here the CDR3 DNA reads TGTGCCATCAGTTCAGGACAGGGGGACACTGAAGCTTTCTTT. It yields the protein CAISSGQGDTEAFF.

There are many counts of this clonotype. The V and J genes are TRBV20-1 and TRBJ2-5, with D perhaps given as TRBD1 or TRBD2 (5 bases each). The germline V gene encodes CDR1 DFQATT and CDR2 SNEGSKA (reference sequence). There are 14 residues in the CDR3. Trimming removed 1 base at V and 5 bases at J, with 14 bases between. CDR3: CSARGAGRGETQYF. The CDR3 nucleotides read TGCAGTGCTAGAGGAGCAGGGCGCGGGGAGACCCAGTACTTC.

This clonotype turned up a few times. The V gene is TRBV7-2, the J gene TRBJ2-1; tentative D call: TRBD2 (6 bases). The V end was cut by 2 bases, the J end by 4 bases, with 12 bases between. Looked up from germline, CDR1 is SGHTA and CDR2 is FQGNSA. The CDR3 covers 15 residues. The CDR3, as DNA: TGTGCCAGCAGCTTATTTAGCGGTTCTTACAATGAGCAGTTCTTC. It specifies CASSLFSGSYNEQFF.

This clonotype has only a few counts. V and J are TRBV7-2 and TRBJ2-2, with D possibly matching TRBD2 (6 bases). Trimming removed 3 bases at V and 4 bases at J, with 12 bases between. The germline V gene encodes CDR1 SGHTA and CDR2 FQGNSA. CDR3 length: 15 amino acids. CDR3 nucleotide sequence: TGTGCCAGCAGCTTCTGGTCTAGCGTCACCGGGGAGCTGTTTTTT. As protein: CASSFWSSVTGELFF.

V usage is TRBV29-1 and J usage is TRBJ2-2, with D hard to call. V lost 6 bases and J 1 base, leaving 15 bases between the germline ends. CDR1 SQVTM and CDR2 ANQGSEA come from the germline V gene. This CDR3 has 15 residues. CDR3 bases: TGCAGCGTGATCAAAGGGTCCTTGAACACCGGGGAGCTGTTTTTT. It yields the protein CSVIKGSLNTGELFF.

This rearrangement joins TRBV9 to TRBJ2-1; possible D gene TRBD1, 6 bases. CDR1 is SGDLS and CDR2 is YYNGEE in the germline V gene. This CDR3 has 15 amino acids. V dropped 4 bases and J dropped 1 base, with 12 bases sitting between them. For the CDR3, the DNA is TGTGCCAGCAGCCCGGTGGGGGCTTCCTACAATGAGCAGTTCTTC. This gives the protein CASSPVGASYNEQFF.